This T cell receptor (beta chain) was identified during a study of CD8 T cells in Susac syndrome. Random hexamers primed reverse transcription of about 0.45 to 1 ug RNA. MiXCR was run by TCRdb on the immunoSEQ multiplex PCR reads, yielding one entry per CDR3 protein. The repertoire holds 150,000 or so distinct CDR3 sequences, with about 94% as singletons. This CDR3 is 15 amino acids long. Germline V CDR1 and CDR2: SNHLY, FYNNEI. Trimming pared 6 bases from V and 7 bases from J, leaving 16 bases between. The V gene is TRBV2, the J gene TRBJ1-6; D perhaps matches TRBD1 (5 bases). Specimen: CD4+ T cells from PBMCs. The TCR sequence derives from a human donor in good health. As DNA, the CDR3 is TGTGCCAGCAGGAGTGAGGCAGGGAGAAATTCACCCCTCCACTTT. Protein sequence: CASRSEAGRNSPLHF.